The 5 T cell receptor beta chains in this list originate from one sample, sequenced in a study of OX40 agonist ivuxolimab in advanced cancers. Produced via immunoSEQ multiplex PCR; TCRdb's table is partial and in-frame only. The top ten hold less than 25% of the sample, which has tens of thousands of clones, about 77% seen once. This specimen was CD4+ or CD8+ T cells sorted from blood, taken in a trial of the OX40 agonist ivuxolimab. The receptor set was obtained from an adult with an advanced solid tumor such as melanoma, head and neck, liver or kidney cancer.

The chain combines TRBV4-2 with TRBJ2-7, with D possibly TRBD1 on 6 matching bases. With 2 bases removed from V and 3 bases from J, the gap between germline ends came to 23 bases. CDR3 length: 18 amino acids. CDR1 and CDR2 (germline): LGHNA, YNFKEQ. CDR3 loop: CASSQTAPGQDTVYEQYF. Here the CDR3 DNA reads TGTGCCAGCAGCCAAACCGCCCCGGGACAAGATACCGTCTACGAGCAGTACTTC.

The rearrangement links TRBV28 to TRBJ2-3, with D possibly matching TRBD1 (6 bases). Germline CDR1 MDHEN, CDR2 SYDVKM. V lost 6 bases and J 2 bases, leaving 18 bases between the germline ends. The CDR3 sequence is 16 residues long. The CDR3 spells CASSSRGYSYTDTQYF. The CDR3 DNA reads TGTGCCAGCAGCTCGAGGGGGTATAGCTACACAGATACGCAGTATTTT.

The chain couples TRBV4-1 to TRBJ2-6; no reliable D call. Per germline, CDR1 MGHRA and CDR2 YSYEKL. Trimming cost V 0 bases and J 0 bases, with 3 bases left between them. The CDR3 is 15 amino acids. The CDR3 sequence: CASSQDLSGANVLTF. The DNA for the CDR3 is TGCGCCAGCAGCCAAGATCTCTCTGGGGCCAACGTCCTGACTTTC.

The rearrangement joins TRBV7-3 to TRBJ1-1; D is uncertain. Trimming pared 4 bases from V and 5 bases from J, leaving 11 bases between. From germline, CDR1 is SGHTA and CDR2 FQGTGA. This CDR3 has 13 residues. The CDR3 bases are TGTGCCAGCAGCTCATACAGTGGTACTGAAGCTTTCTTT. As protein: CASSSYSGTEAFF.

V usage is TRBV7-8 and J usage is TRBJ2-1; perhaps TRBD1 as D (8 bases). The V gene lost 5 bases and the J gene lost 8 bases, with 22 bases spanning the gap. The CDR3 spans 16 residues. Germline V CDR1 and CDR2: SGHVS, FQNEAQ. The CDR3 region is CASSPRRTGREHEQFF. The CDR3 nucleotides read TGTGCCAGCAGCCCCCGTCGGACAGGGAGGGAACATGAGCAGTTCTTC.